Below are 13 T cell receptor beta chains sequenced from a single sample in a study of T cell responses to AZD1222 COVID-19 vaccine (dated by TCRdb to the early 2020s). Library prep was done by the immunoSEQ multiplex PCR assay. Held by TCRdb, this immuneACCESS table contains in-frame sequences only and omits some clones. Under half of the omission traces to an unresolved V gene where checked; the cause of the rest is unknown. The sample table records roughly 150,000 clones; 90% of these occur just once. The ten largest clonotypes hold roughly 1.9% of the sample. The sample's time point label, in plain terms: baseline before first vaccination. The specimen comprised peripheral blood, sampled on day 0 of AZD1222 vaccination. The receptors were gathered from an adult in good health.

The V gene is TRBV29-1, the J gene TRBJ1-3; D is ambiguous. CDR1 and CDR2 from the germline V gene are SQVTM and ANQGSEA. The V and J ends lost 5 bases and 0 bases respectively, with 8 bases between them. The CDR3 contains 13 residues. CDR3: CSVWTDSGNTIYF. CDR3 nucleotide sequence: TGCAGCGTTTGGACGGACTCTGGAAACACCATATATTTT.

CDR3: CASSSSWDGINEKLFF. DNA for the CDR3: TGTGCCAGCAGTTCAAGCTGGGACGGCATTAATGAAAAACTGTTTTTT. The chain recombines TRBV6-5 with TRBJ1-4; TRBD1 might be the D (5 bases). The CDR3 spans 16 residues. V was shortened by 4 bases and J by 4 bases, with 16 bases between the two germline ends. CDR1 and CDR2 (germline): MNHEY, SVGAGI.

The gene calls are TRBV11-2 and TRBJ2-5; 14 positions agree with TRBD2. The V gene's germline CDR1 is SGHAT and CDR2 FQNNGV. The CDR3 has 15 residues. V lost 3 bases and J lost 3; bases outside the gene matches: 0. The CDR3 loop is CASSLTSGREETQYF. The CDR3 DNA reads as TGTGCCAGCAGCTTGACTAGCGGGAGGGAAGAGACCCAGTACTTC.

This chain joins TRBV11-2 and TRBJ2-7; D possibly corresponds to TRBD1 (6 bases). The germline gives CDR1 SGHAT, CDR2 FQNNGV. With 1 base removed from V and 2 bases from J, the gap between germline ends came to 6 bases. This CDR3 region has 13 residues. The CDR3 here is CASSLGTAYEQYF. The DNA for the CDR3 is TGTGCCAGCAGCTTAGGGACAGCCTACGAGCAGTACTTC. Full variable domain (missing parts from reference TRBV11-2 and TRBJ2-7): EAGVAQSPRYKIIEKRQSVAFWCNPISGHATLYWYQQILGQGPKLLIQFQNNGVVDDSQLPKDRFSAERLKGVDSTLKIQPAKLEDSAVYLCASSLGTAYEQYFGPGTRLTVT.

The V call is TRBV12-1, the J call TRBJ2-1; the table names TRBD2, a call not compared with the DNA. TRBV12-1 is a documented pseudogene. The CDR3 is 16 residues long. This CDR3 reads CASSFKRTRITNEQFF. The CDR3 nucleotides are TGTGCCAGCAGCTTTAAGCGGACCCGAATCACCAATGAGCAGTTCTTC.

The rearrangement joins TRBV29-1 to TRBJ2-2, with 11 bases matching TRBD1. The CDR3 contains 13 residues. V gave up 5 bases and J gave up 5 bases; unmatched junction bases: 1. In germline, CDR1 is SQVTM, CDR2 ANQGSEA. The CDR3 here is CSVRDRGTGELFF. CDR3 DNA sequence: TGCAGCGTTCGGGACAGGGGGACCGGGGAGCTGTTTTTT.

This chain links TRBV12-5 with TRBJ2-1, with D unresolved. V gave up 2 bases and J gave up 4 bases, with 0 bases separating them. Germline V gene data show CDR1 as LGHNT and CDR2 as FRNRAP. The CDR3 loop spans 11 amino acids. The CDR3: CASGLYNEQFF. The CDR3 DNA reads TGTGCTAGTGGTTTGTACAATGAGCAGTTCTTC.

The V and J genes are TRBV28 and TRBJ2-7, with D maybe TRBD1 (6 bases). The CDR3 extends over 14 amino acids. Germline values: CDR1 MDHEN, CDR2 SYDVKM. With 8 bases removed from V and 5 bases from J, the gap between germline ends came to 19 bases. In DNA form, the CDR3 reads TGTGCCAGCCTAAGGGGGAGCCAGGGGAACGAGCAGTACTTC. This gives the protein CASLRGSQGNEQYF.

This clone appeared a single time. This chain joins TRBV2 and TRBJ1-1; a possible D gene is TRBD1 (5 bases). Germline CDR1 and CDR2: SNHLY and FYNNEI. V was trimmed by 6 bases and J by 5 bases, leaving 16 bases between them. This CDR3 is built from 14 residues. CDR3 bases: TGTGCCAGCAGGGGGACTTTTTTGGAAACTGAAGCTTTCTTT. Its protein is CASRGTFLETEAFF. Full variable domain (outside the CDR3, taken from reference TRBV2 and TRBJ1-1): EPEVTQTPSHQVTQMGQEVILRCVPISNHLYFYWYRQILGQKVEFLVSFYNNEISEKSEIFDDQFSVERPDGSNFTLKIRSTKLEDSAMYFCASRGTFLETEAFFGQGTRLTVV.

The chain has TRBV7-2 and TRBJ1-6, with D hard to call. Germline V gene data show CDR1 as SGHTA and CDR2 as FQGNSA. V was shortened by 4 bases and J by 7 bases, with 11 bases between the two germline ends. This CDR3 comprises 14 residues. The CDR3 nucleotides are TGTGCCAGCAGCTCTTCAAGGGCGAATTCACCCCTCCACTTT. This codes for CASSSSRANSPLHF.

The rearrangement joins TRBV9 to TRBJ1-1; D gene unclear. V shed 0 bases and J shed 5 bases, with 8 bases lying between them. This CDR3 has 13 amino acids. Per germline, CDR1 SGDLS and CDR2 YYNGEE. For the CDR3, the DNA is TGTGCCAGCAGCGTAGTTGGGGAGACTGAAGCTTTCTTT. Translation: CASSVVGETEAFF.

The J gene is TRBJ1-5, the V gene TRBV19, with 11 bases fitting TRBD1. The CDR3 contains 21 residues. Germline V gives CDR1 LNHDA, CDR2 SQIVND (reference sequence). V shed 5 bases and J 2 bases; nucleotides not matched to a gene: 20. The CDR3 loop is CASSFLVTTGTGGIGNQPQHF. The CDR3 DNA sequence: TGTGCCAGTAGTTTCTTAGTTACGACCGGGACAGGGGGGATTGGCAATCAGCCCCAGCATTTT.

The chain combines TRBV28 with TRBJ1-4; D not certain. The CDR3 is 14 residues long. CDR1 MDHEN and CDR2 SYDVKM come from the germline V gene. V was cut by 5 bases and J by 3 bases, with 10 bases left in between. The CDR3 DNA sequence: TGTGCCAGCAGTGGAAGAGGGCCTAATGAAAAACTGTTTTTT. Translated, it gives CASSGRGPNEKLFF.